A selection of T cell receptor beta chains follows, all from one sample in a study of T cells in Graves' hyperthyroidism and ophthalmopathy. TCRdb reanalysed the multiplex PCR reads using MiXCR and keeps one entry per CDR3 protein. The repertoire consists of about 640,000 distinct CDR3 sequences, with roughly 14% occurring once and the leading ten covering under 15%. The sequencing sample was made of blood. All receptors come from a woman aged 50 to 65 with Graves' ophthalmopathy. CDR3s include the opening cysteine and the closing phenylalanine or tryptophan. Fields, in order: D gene, J gene, clone size, V gene, CDR3 protein, CDR3 DNA. D genes are given only for firm matches. Not every row has a clone size; where given, it reads once, few, many or a size class.

D: TRBD1
J: TRBJ1-6
size: many
V: TRBV30
CDR3: CAWTPEPRQGRSPLHF
DNA: TGTGCCTGGACCCCTGAACCTCGACAGGGCCGTTCACCCCTCCACTTT

D: TRBD2
J: TRBJ2-7
size: many
V: TRBV20-1
CDR3: CSAPGATSGSLGLEQYF
DNA: TGCAGTGCCCCCGGGGCTACTAGCGGGAGCCTCGGGCTCGAGCAGTACTTC

D: TRBD1
J: TRBJ1-6
size: -
V: TRBV20-1
CDR3: CSANRDRGYNSPLHF
DNA: TGCAGTGCTAACCGGGACAGGGGGTATAATTCACCCCTCCACTTT

D: -
J: TRBJ2-1
size: many
V: TRBV24-1
CDR3: CATSDYGGSDNEQFF
DNA: TGTGCCACCAGTGATTACGGGGGCTCAGACAATGAGCAGTTCTTC

D: TRBD2
J: TRBJ2-3
size: many
V: TRBV2
CDR3: CASSDGLAGGRDTQYF
DNA: TGTGCCAGCAGTGACGGACTAGCGGGAGGAAGAGATACGCAGTATTTT

D: -
J: TRBJ2-7
size: many
V: TRBV5-1
CDR3: CASRPTGGGFEQYF
DNA: TGCGCCAGCAGGCCCACAGGGGGAGGGTTCGAGCAGTACTTC

D: -
J: TRBJ2-7
size: few
V: TRBV11-2
CDR3: CASSPLARYEQYF
DNA: TGTGCCAGCAGCCCACTCGCGCGGTACGAGCAGTACTTC

D: -
J: TRBJ1-1
size: many
V: TRBV6-1
CDR3: CASSPPGRRAQNTEAFF
DNA: TGTGCCAGCAGCCCTCCGGGACGAAGGGCGCAGAACACTGAAGCTTTCTTT

D: -
J: TRBJ1-2
size: many
V: TRBV28
CDR3: CASSLPAFNYGYTF
DNA: TGTGCCAGCAGTTTACCTGCGTTTAACTATGGCTACACCTTC

D: -
J: TRBJ1-2
size: -
V: TRBV7-9
CDR3: CASRDRGYYTF
DNA: TGTGCCAGCAGGGATAGGGGTTACTACACCTTC

D: -
J: TRBJ1-6
size: once
V: TRBV7-2
CDR3: CASSLGAGLNPPLHF
DNA: TGTGCCAGCAGCTTAGGAGCAGGGCTTAATCCACCCCTCCACTTT

D: -
J: TRBJ1-6
size: few
V: TRBV7-9
CDR3: CASSKQGRGNSPLHF
DNA: TGTGCCAGCAGCAAACAGGGCAGGGGCAATTCACCCCTCCACTTT

D: -
J: TRBJ2-7
size: many
V: TRBV7-6
CDR3: CASSPGEGGSSYEQYF
DNA: TGTGCCAGCAGCCCAGGGGAGGGGGGAAGCTCCTACGAGCAGTACTTC

D: -
J: TRBJ1-4
size: many
V: TRBV18
CDR3: CASSLDTTTNEKLFF
DNA: TGTGCCAGCTCACTTGACACCACAACTAATGAAAAACTGTTTTTT

D: -
J: TRBJ1-1
size: many
V: TRBV12-3/TRBV12-4
CDR3: CASSFGVRLLGEEAFF
DNA: TGTGCCAGCAGTTTCGGTGTCCGTCTCCTGGGGGAGGAAGCTTTCTTT

D: -
J: TRBJ2-1
size: few
V: TRBV7-9
CDR3: CASSPNSHEQFF
DNA: TGTGCCAGCAGCCCCAATTCCCATGAGCAGTTCTTC

D: -
J: TRBJ2-1
size: few
V: TRBV9
CDR3: CASSADDRKGDEQFF
DNA: TGTGCCAGCAGCGCAGATGACAGGAAGGGGGATGAGCAGTTCTTC

D: -
J: TRBJ2-2
size: -
V: TRBV9
CDR3: CASSVVVGGELFF
DNA: TGTGCCAGCAGCGTAGTGGTCGGCGGGGAGCTGTTTTTT

D: TRBD2
J: TRBJ2-1
size: many
V: TRBV11-3
CDR3: CASSLVRTSGNPYSYNEQFF
DNA: TGTGCCAGCAGCTTAGTACGGACTAGCGGGAATCCATACTCCTACAATGAGCAGTTCTTC

D: -
J: TRBJ2-1
size: few
V: TRBV9
CDR3: CASSVGGTDYNEQFF
DNA: TGTGCCAGCAGCGTGGGAGGGACAGATTACAATGAGCAGTTCTTC

D: TRBD2
J: TRBJ2-3
size: many
V: TRBV20-1
CDR3: CSASPYGRARTDTQYF
DNA: TGCAGTGCTAGCCCCTACGGGAGGGCCCGCACAGATACGCAGTATTTT

D: -
J: TRBJ2-7
size: -
V: TRBV27
CDR3: CASSLFPETYEQYF
DNA: TGTGCCAGCAGTTTATTTCCAGAAACCTACGAGCAGTACTTC

D: TRBD2
J: TRBJ2-1
size: -
V: TRBV14
CDR3: CASSQGGTNRNNEQFF
DNA: TGTGCCAGCAGCCAAGGTGGGACTAACCGAAACAATGAGCAGTTCTTC

D: TRBD2
J: TRBJ2-1
size: few
V: TRBV9
CDR3: CASSVVSGGGEQFF
DNA: TGTGCCAGCAGCGTTGTTAGCGGGGGGGGGGAGCAGTTCTTC